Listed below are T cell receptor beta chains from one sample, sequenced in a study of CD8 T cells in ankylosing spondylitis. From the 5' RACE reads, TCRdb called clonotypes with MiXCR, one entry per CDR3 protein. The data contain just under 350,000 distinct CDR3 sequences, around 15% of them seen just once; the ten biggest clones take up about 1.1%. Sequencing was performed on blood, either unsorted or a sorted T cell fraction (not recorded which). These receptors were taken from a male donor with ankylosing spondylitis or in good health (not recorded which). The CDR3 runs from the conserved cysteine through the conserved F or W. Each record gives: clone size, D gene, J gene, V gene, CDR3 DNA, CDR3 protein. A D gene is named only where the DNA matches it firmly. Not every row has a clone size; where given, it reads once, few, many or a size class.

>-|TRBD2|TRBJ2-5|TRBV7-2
TGTGCCAGCAGCTGGGGAGCGGGGGGGCGAGAGACCCAGTACTTC
CASSWGAGGRETQYF
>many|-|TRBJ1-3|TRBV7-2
TGTGCCAGCAGCTTAGGTCCGCCCTCTGGAAACACCATATATTTT
CASSLGPPSGNTIYF
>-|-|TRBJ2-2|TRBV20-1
TGCAGTGCTAGGCAGCGGGACACGAACACCGGGGAGCTGTTTTTT
CSARQRDTNTGELFF
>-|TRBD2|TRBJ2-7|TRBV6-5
TGTGCCAGCAGTTCGTGGGAAGCGGGACGGCAGGAGCAGTACTTC
CASSSWEAGRQEQYF
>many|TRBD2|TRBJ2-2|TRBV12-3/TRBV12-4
TGTGCCAGCAGTTCAGCGGGGGGGCTGATCGGGGAGCTGTTTTTT
CASSSAGGLIGELFF
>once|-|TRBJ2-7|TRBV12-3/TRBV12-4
TGTGCCAGCAGTTTAAGGCGGGGCATCACCCACGAGCAGTACTTC
CASSLRRGITHEQYF
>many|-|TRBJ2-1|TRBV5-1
TGCGCCAGCAGTCATCAAGCGGCTAGCGAGTACAATGAGCAGTTCTTC
CASSHQAASEYNEQFF
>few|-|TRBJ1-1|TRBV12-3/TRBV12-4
TGTGCCAGCAGAATAAGGGGATGGGGGAACACTGAAGCTTTCTTT
CASRIRGWGNTEAFF
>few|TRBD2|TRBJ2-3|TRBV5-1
TGCGCCAGCAGCCGGGAAGATGGGACTAGCGGAAATACGCAGTATTTT
CASSREDGTSGNTQYF
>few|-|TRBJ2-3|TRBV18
TGTGCCAGTTCCGCAACTAGCACAGATACGCAGTATTTT
CASSATSTDTQYF
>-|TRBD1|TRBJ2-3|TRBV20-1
TGCAGTGCTGGGACAGGTCCTAGCACAGATACGCAGTATTTT
CSAGTGPSTDTQYF
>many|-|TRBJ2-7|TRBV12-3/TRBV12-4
TGTGCCAGCAGTTTAGCACAGTCCTTCTACGAGCAGTACTTC
CASSLAQSFYEQYF
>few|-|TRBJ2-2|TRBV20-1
TGCAGTGCTAGAGCGTACCGGGGGGCTCAAAACACCGGGGAGCTGTTTTTT
CSARAYRGAQNTGELFF
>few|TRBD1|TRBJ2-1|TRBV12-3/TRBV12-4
TGTGCCAGCCCCTCTTGGAGGGACAGGATCCTCAATGAGCAGTTCTTC
CASPSWRDRILNEQFF
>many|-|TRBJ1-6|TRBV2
TGTGCCAGCATCGAGGCCAGGTCCTATAATTCACCCCTCCACTTT
CASIEARSYNSPLHF
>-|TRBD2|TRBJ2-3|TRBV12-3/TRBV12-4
TGTGCCAGCAGTTTAGCGCCGGCTAGCGGGGGAACAGATACGCAGTATTTT
CASSLAPASGGTDTQYF
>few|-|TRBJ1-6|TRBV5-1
TGCGCCAGCAGCTTAGACCCTAATTCACCCCTCCACTTT
CASSLDPNSPLHF
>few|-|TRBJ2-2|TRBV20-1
TGCAGTGCTAGAGATCACAGACAGAACACCGGGGAGCTGTTTTTT
CSARDHRQNTGELFF
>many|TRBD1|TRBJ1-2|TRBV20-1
TGCAGTGCTAGCAGGGGGCAAGGTGGCTACACCTTC
CSASRGQGGYTF
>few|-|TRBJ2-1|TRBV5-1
TGCGCCAGCAGCCCCAGGGGCACCTACAATGAGCAGTTCTTC
CASSPRGTYNEQFF
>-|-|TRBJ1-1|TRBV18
TGTGCCGCCGCTGAGAACATGAACACTGAAGCTTTCTTT
CAAAENMNTEAFF
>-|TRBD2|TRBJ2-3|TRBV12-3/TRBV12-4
TGTGCCAGCAGTTTCGGACTAGCGGCGCAGTATTTT
CASSFGLAAQYF
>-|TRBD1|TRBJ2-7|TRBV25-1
TGTGCCAGCAGTGAGGGCAGGGGGCCCTACGAGCAGTACTTC
CASSEGRGPYEQYF
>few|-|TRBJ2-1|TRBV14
TGTGCCAGCAGCCACGCAGTTACTGCCATAGAGCAGTTCTTC
CASSHAVTAIEQFF
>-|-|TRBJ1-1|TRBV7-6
TGTGCCAGCAGCTTAGGACCGCGGACAGTTAACACTGAAGCTTTCTTT
CASSLGPRTVNTEAFF
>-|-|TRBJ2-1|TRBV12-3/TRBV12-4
TGTGCCAGCACCCTACCAAGGGGGTGGGAGCAGTTCTTC
CASTLPRGWEQFF
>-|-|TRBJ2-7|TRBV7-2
TGTGCCAGCAGCTTAGTGGCGGACGGTTCCTACGAGCAGTACTTC
CASSLVADGSYEQYF
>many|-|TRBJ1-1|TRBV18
TGTGCCAGCTCACCAGCAGCCGTGAACACTGAAGCTTTCTTT
CASSPAAVNTEAFF
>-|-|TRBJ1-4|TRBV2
TGTGCCAGCGTGAAAGGGAATGAAAAACTGTTTTTT
CASVKGNEKLFF
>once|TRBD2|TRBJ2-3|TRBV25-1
TGTGCCAGCACCCCCCTAGCGGGAGATACGCAGTATTTT
CASTPLAGDTQYF
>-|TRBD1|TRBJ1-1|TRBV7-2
TGTGCCAGCAGCGCCCTACAGGGGGCTGAAGCTTTCTTT
CASSALQGAEAFF
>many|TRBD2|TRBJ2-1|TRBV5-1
TGCGCCAGCAGCTCCCGACTAGCGGGAGGTTCCTACAATGAGCAGTTCTTC
CASSSRLAGGSYNEQFF
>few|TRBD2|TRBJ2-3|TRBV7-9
TGTGCCAGCAGCCCTCTAGCGGGCTACGACACAGATACGCAGTATTTT
CASSPLAGYDTDTQYF
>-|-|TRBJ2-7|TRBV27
TGTGCCAGCAGTCGCCGAGGGGGGGAGATGAGTGAGCAGTACTTC
CASSRRGGEMSEQYF
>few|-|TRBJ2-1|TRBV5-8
TGTGCCAGCAGCTTCGAAAGTTACAATGAGCAGTTCTTC
CASSFESYNEQFF
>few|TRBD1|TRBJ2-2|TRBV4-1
TGCGCCAGCAGCCACCCCGGACAGGGGGCCGGGGAGCTGTTTTTT
CASSHPGQGAGELFF
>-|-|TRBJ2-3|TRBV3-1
TGTGCCAGCAGCCAAGATGGGGCCTCTAGCACAGATACGCAGTATTTT
CASSQDGASSTDTQYF
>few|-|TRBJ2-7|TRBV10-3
TGTGCCATCCAGACTGCAGGGTCGCTCGAGCAGTACTTC
CAIQTAGSLEQYF
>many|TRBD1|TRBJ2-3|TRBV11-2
TGTGCCAGCAGCTTCGGGACAGGGGGATCAGATACGCAGTATTTT
CASSFGTGGSDTQYF
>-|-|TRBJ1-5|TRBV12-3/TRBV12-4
TGTGCCAGCAGTTTTCGGACAGAACAGCCCCAGCATTTT
CASSFRTEQPQHF
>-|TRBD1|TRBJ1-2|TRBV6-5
TGTGCCAGCAGTTACTCATCACAGGGGGCTTATGGCTACACCTTC
CASSYSSQGAYGYTF
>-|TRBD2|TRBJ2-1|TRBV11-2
TGTGCCAGCAGCTCCGGGCTGGGCAGCGGGAGACGAGTCAATGAGCAGTTCTTC
CASSSGLGSGRRVNEQFF
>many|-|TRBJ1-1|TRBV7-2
TGTGCCAGCAGCTTAGGTCCTAGGAGGGGAGATGCTGAAGCTTTCTTT
CASSLGPRRGDAEAFF
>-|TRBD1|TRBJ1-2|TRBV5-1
TGCGCCAGCAGCGCGGACAGGGGCCCCATAAACTATGGCTACACCTTC
CASSADRGPINYGYTF
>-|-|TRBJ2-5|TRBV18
TGTGCCAGCTCACCACAACTAGCCTTTCAAGAGACCCAGTACTTC
CASSPQLAFQETQYF
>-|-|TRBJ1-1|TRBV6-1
TGTGCCAGCAGCCGGGTTGAGTGGACTGAAGCTTTCTTT
CASSRVEWTEAFF
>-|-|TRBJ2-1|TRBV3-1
TGTGCCAGCAGCCAAGATACGGGGCGTCACAATGAGCAGTTCTTC
CASSQDTGRHNEQFF